This is a list of T cell receptor beta chains from one sample in a study of blood T cell repertoires in COVID-19. Generated by immunoSEQ multiplex PCR, the TCRdb table keeps only in-frame clones and is missing some. The table lists about 280,000 clones, about 90% of them singletons, with about 11% in the top ten. Sequencing was done on a sample of peripheral blood. The receptors here all came from a woman aged 25 to 45 with COVID-19, enrolled during active disease. The CDR3 runs from the conserved cysteine through the conserved F or W. The order of the fields is J gene, clone size, D gene, V gene, CDR3 protein, CDR3 DNA. D genes are given only for firm matches. Some rows mark clone size as missing; the rest say once, few, many or name a class of expanded clone.

J gene: TRBJ1-2
clone size: .
D gene: .
V gene: TRBV4-3
CDR3 protein: CASRQGVGYGYTF
CDR3 DNA: TGCGCCAGCAGACAGGGCGTCGGCTATGGCTACACCTTC

J gene: TRBJ2-2
clone size: .
D gene: TRBD1
V gene: TRBV11-3
CDR3 protein: CASSLGDRDTGELFF
CDR3 DNA: TGTGCCAGCAGCTTAGGGGACAGGGACACCGGGGAGCTGTTTTTT

J gene: TRBJ2-1
clone size: .
D gene: TRBD2
V gene: TRBV7-8
CDR3 protein: CASSPRTSGRNEQFF
CDR3 DNA: TGTGCCAGCAGCCCCCGGACTAGCGGGAGGAATGAGCAGTTCTTC

J gene: TRBJ1-1
clone size: few
D gene: .
V gene: TRBV14
CDR3 protein: CASSQDESAFF
CDR3 DNA: TGTGCCAGCAGCCAAGATGAGTCAGCTTTCTTT

J gene: TRBJ2-7
clone size: .
D gene: TRBD2
V gene: TRBV11-2
CDR3 protein: CASSLLAGGTYEQYF
CDR3 DNA: TGTGCCAGCAGCTTACTAGCGGGAGGTACCTACGAGCAGTACTTC

J gene: TRBJ2-7
clone size: .
D gene: TRBD2
V gene: TRBV28
CDR3 protein: CASRVGLAVTYEQYF
CDR3 DNA: TGTGCCAGCAGGGTGGGACTAGCGGTTACCTACGAGCAGTACTTC

J gene: TRBJ1-2
clone size: .
D gene: TRBD1
V gene: TRBV19
CDR3 protein: CASSAQGALRGYTF
CDR3 DNA: TGTGCCAGTAGCGCACAGGGGGCGTTACGTGGCTACACCTTC

J gene: TRBJ2-7
clone size: .
D gene: .
V gene: TRBV29-1
CDR3 protein: CSVAVSQPYEQYF
CDR3 DNA: TGCAGCGTTGCGGTTTCCCAACCCTACGAGCAGTACTTC

J gene: TRBJ2-2
clone size: .
D gene: TRBD2
V gene: TRBV6-5
CDR3 protein: CASRASGGNTGELFF
CDR3 DNA: TGTGCCAGCAGAGCTAGCGGGGGGAACACCGGGGAGCTGTTTTTT

J gene: TRBJ1-2
clone size: .
D gene: .
V gene: TRBV28
CDR3 protein: CASSLRAGYYYGYTF
CDR3 DNA: TGTGCCAGCAGTTTACGGGCAGGGTACTACTATGGCTACACCTTC

J gene: TRBJ2-7
clone size: .
D gene: .
V gene: TRBV3-1/TRBV3-2
CDR3 protein: CASSQAGLAGEQYF
CDR3 DNA: TGTGCCAGCAGCCAAGCCGGGCTGGCGGGTGAGCAGTACTTC

J gene: TRBJ2-7
clone size: once
D gene: .
V gene: TRBV6-1
CDR3 protein: CASSEAIRIPGSEQYF
CDR3 DNA: TGTGCCAGCAGTGAAGCAATCCGGATCCCCGGGAGTGAGCAGTACTTC

J gene: TRBJ1-2
clone size: once
D gene: .
V gene: TRBV12-3/TRBV12-4
CDR3 protein: CASSFTGNGYTF
CDR3 DNA: TGTGCCAGCAGTTTCACAGGGAATGGCTACACCTTC

J gene: TRBJ1-6
clone size: .
D gene: .
V gene: TRBV5-8
CDR3 protein: CASSPPGYNSPLHF
CDR3 DNA: TGTGCCAGCAGCCCCCCCGGTTATAATTCACCCCTCCACTTT

J gene: TRBJ2-1
clone size: .
D gene: TRBD2
V gene: TRBV10-3
CDR3 protein: CAISGEGLAGGNEQFF
CDR3 DNA: TGTGCCATCAGTGGTGAGGGACTAGCGGGAGGCAATGAGCAGTTCTTC

J gene: TRBJ2-7
clone size: .
D gene: TRBD2
V gene: TRBV28
CDR3 protein: CASVAGHEQYF
CDR3 DNA: TGTGCCAGCGTAGCGGGGCACGAGCAGTACTTC